Listed here are 17 T cell receptor beta chains from one sample, sequenced in a study of Ad26.COV2.S vaccination and SARS-CoV-2 variants. Profiling relied on immunoSEQ multiplex PCR, and the TCRdb table lists in-frame clones only, not all of them. The sample consists of fewer than 400,000 clones, roughly 84% of them appearing once. Noted treatment: about 20 received Ad26.COV2.S at low or high dose, single or two shots; roughly five received placebo; per-sample allocation not given. Collection of samples fell on day 63 after the first vaccine or placebo injection. The sequences come from peripheral blood, collected in a trial of Ad26.COV2.S vaccine versus placebo. Receptor source: a person aged 18-60 years who received the Ad26.COV2.S COVID-19 vaccine or a placebo.

The rearrangement joins TRBV19 to TRBJ1-6; the match to TRBD1 covers 7 bases. Germline trimming cut 1 base from V and 7 bases from J; bases unmatched to any gene: 4. Germline CDR1 LNHDA, CDR2 SQIVND (reference sequence). This CDR3 is 15 amino acids long. This CDR3 reads CASSIVATGNSPLHF. Written as DNA, the CDR3 is TGTGCCAGTAGTATAGTTGCGACAGGGAATTCACCCCTCCACTTT.

In the case of this clone: One end of the junction fails to match germline, which may point to a read error. The chain couples TRBV25-1 to TRBJ1-1; unclear D gene. This CDR3 spans 13 amino acids. The germline CDR1 and CDR2 sequences are MGHDK and SYGVNS. CDR3 DNA: TGTGCCAGCAGTGAAGCGGGGTTGGACTGGCTAAAATTT. It is translated as CASSEAGLDWLKF. Supplemented by reference TRBV25-1 and TRBJ1-1, the full variable domain reads EADIYQTPRYLVIGTGKKITLECSQTMGHDKMYWYQQDPGMELHLIHYSYGVNSTEKGDLSSESTVSRIRTEHFPLTLESARPSHTSQYLCASSEAGLDWLKFGQGTRLTVV.

The chain combines TRBV7-2 with TRBJ2-7, with D perhaps matching TRBD1 or TRBD2 (5 bases each). The CDR3 loop spans 14 amino acids. Germline assignment: CDR1 SGHTA and CDR2 FQGNSA. V was clipped by 3 bases and J by 13 bases, with 22 bases between them. CDR3 amino acids: CASSFYLSPGPRYF. Here the CDR3 DNA reads TGTGCCAGCAGCTTTTACCTCTCTCCGGGACCGAGATACTTC.

The chain links TRBV6-2 or TRBV6-3 to TRBJ2-3, with TRBD1 matching over 8 bases. The V segment lost 4 bases and the J segment 2 bases; nucleotides outside the gene matches: 5. This CDR3 contains 15 residues. The germline CDR1 and CDR2 sequences are MNHEY and SVGEGT. The CDR3 spells CASSSGQAYTDTQYF. CDR3 sequence (DNA): TGTGCCAGCAGTTCGGGACAGGCCTACACAGATACGCAGTATTTT.

V and J are TRBV9 and TRBJ2-7; D possibly uses TRBD1 or TRBD2 (5 bases each). The V gene's germline CDR1 is SGDLS and CDR2 YYNGEE. The CDR3 covers 16 residues. The germline V and J ends were trimmed by 4 bases and 2 bases, with 19 bases remaining between them. DNA for the CDR3: TGTGCCAGCAGCAAAGGAGAGGGGAGCCAAGCCTACGAGCAGTACTTC. The encoded protein is CASSKGEGSQAYEQYF.

This clone occurred once. Here the CDR3 reads CASSQYLQETQYF. The DNA of the CDR3 is TGCGCCAGCAGCCAATATCTTCAAGAGACCCAGTACTTC. V gene TRBV4-3 combines with J gene TRBJ2-5; D remains unclear. Trimming pared 2 bases from V and 2 bases from J, leaving 6 bases between. The CDR3 consists of 13 residues. The germline V gene encodes CDR1 LGHNA and CDR2 YSLEER.

The chain uses TRBV15 and TRBJ2-4; D possibly corresponds to TRBD1 (6 bases). The ends were cut back, 3 bases at V and 0 bases at J, with 9 bases in the middle. This CDR3 is 15 amino acids long. Germline V gene data show CDR1 as LNHNV and CDR2 as YYDKDF (reference sequence). CDR3 sequence reads: CATSRDRLAKNIQYF. DNA for the CDR3: TGTGCCACCAGCAGGGACAGATTAGCCAAAAACATTCAGTACTTC.

The chain carries TRBV24-1 and TRBJ1-5, with D possibly TRBD1 on 5 matching bases. This CDR3 contains 18 residues. The germline V gene encodes CDR1 KGHDR and CDR2 SFDVKD. Between the trimmed V and J ends, which lost 4 bases and 2 bases, there was a span of 20 bases. The CDR3, as DNA: TGTGCCACCAGTGAGGCAGGGTTTATGCGCTTTGGCAATCAGCCCCAGCATTTT. As protein: CATSEAGFMRFGNQPQHF.

This clone turned up a few times. This rearrangement joins TRBV5-1 to TRBJ2-1; D not certain. The V end was cut by 0 bases, the J end by 0 bases, with 7 bases between. The CDR3 has 15 residues. Looked up from germline, CDR1 is SGHRS and CDR2 is YFSETQ. CDR3 DNA sequence: TGCGCCAGCAGCTTGGTGGCCAACTCCTACAATGAGCAGTTCTTC. This encodes CASSLVANSYNEQFF.

The genes are TRBV10-3 and TRBJ1-1, with no clear D. The CDR3 is 13 amino acids. Per the germline V gene, CDR1 is ENHRY and CDR2 is SYGVKD. The V end lost 11 bases, the J end lost 2 bases, and 15 bases lay between the germline ends. CDR3 protein: CASSEQFNTEAFF. The CDR3 DNA follows: TGTGCCTCATCTGAACAGTTCAACACTGAAGCTTTCTTT.

The J gene is TRBJ1-4, the V gene TRBV4-1; D is perhaps TRBD1 (6 bases). The CDR3 is 16 amino acids. V was cut by 2 bases and J by 5 bases, with 15 bases left in between. CDR1 is MGHRA and CDR2 is YSYEKL in the germline V gene. CDR3 sequence (DNA): TGCGCCAGCAGCCAATCGGGGGCCGGGCAGAATGAAAAACTGTTTTTT. Protein: CASSQSGAGQNEKLFF.

The chain employs TRBV7-2 and TRBJ1-6, with unresolved D. The germline V gene encodes CDR1 SGHTA and CDR2 FQGNSA. This CDR3 region has 15 residues. Trimming removed 8 bases from V and 5 bases from J, with 16 bases in between. The CDR3 bases are TGTGCCAGCGCCCGGAGGGCGCTTAATAATTCACCCCTCCACTTT. As protein: CASARRALNNSPLHF.

CDR3 region: CASSISRGANQPQHF. In nucleotides, the CDR3 is TGTGCCAGTAGTATATCTCGGGGAGCTAATCAGCCCCAGCATTTT. The chain employs TRBV19 and TRBJ1-5; D gene uncertain. This CDR3 is built from 15 residues. Germline V lookup: CDR1 LNHDA, CDR2 SQIVND (reference sequence). The V end lost 2 bases, the J end lost 4 bases, and 12 bases lay between the germline ends.

A single count supports this clone. This chain joins TRBV5-1 and TRBJ2-2; 9 positions agree with TRBD2. The germline V gene has CDR1 SGHRS and CDR2 YFSETQ. Trimming at V came to 7 bases and at J to 4 bases, leaving 8 bases not matched to a gene. The CDR3 contains 15 residues. The chain's CDR3 is CASAILAGRTGELFF. CDR3 nucleotide sequence: TGCGCCAGCGCCATCCTAGCGGGGCGCACCGGGGAGCTGTTTTTT.

This chain uses TRBV14 with TRBJ1-2; D possibly corresponds to TRBD1 (5 bases). V was trimmed by 4 bases and J by 4 bases, leaving 16 bases between them. This CDR3 is built from 15 residues. Germline lookup yields CDR1 SGHDN and CDR2 FVKESK. DNA for the CDR3: TGTGCCAGCAGCCCCACAGCTGGGGGGTTCTATGGCTACACCTTC. It codes for CASSPTAGGFYGYTF.

V is TRBV4-3 and J is TRBJ1-6; 7 nucleotides line up with TRBD1. This CDR3 has 15 residues. CDR1 and CDR2 (germline): LGHNA, YSLEER. V dropped 0 bases and J dropped 10; count of bases not matched to a gene: 6. CDR3 residues: CASSQDHRGESPLHF. The DNA for the CDR3 is TGCGCCAGCAGCCAAGATCACAGGGGAGAATCACCCCTCCACTTT.

This clone appeared a few times. V usage is TRBV30 and J usage is TRBJ1-6; 8 bases align to TRBD1. The CDR3 runs 13 residues. The junction had 3 bases not matched to a gene; V was cut back by 3 bases and J by 8 bases. Germline assignment: CDR1 GTSNPN and CDR2 SVGIG (reference sequence). CDR3 bases: TGTGCCTGGAGGGACAGGGAGGATTCACCCCTCCACTTT. It translates to CAWRDREDSPLHF.